Listed here are 26 T cell receptor beta chains from one sample, sequenced in a study of blood T cell repertoires in COVID-19 (dated by TCRdb to about 2020). The method behind the library was the immunoSEQ multiplex PCR assay. This is the immuneACCESS table as TCRdb keeps it, with only in-frame sequences that have V and J called. A part of the clones is gone; compared with another copy, unresolved V genes explain less than half, and the rest is unexplained. The sample table records about 370,000 clones; 70% to 90% of these occur just once. The ten largest account for around 9.3% of the sample. What was sequenced was peripheral blood. All receptors come from a young woman with COVID-19, enrolled during active disease.

The rearrangement links TRBV9 to TRBJ1-1, with D tentatively TRBD1 (5 bases). V dropped 0 bases and J dropped 4 bases, with 10 bases sitting between them. The CDR3 has 14 residues. Germline V gives CDR1 SGDLS, CDR2 YYNGEE. CDR3: CASSVGDRTTEAFF. The CDR3 nucleotides read TGTGCCAGCAGCGTAGGCGACAGAACCACTGAAGCTTTCTTT.

The chain employs TRBV19 and TRBJ2-6; a weak D match, TRBD1 (5 bases). The V and J ends lost 7 bases and 2 bases respectively, with 18 bases between them. Germline lookup yields CDR1 LNHDA and CDR2 SQIVND (reference sequence). The CDR3 is made up of 17 amino acids. The CDR3 loop reads CASTKGFMDPGANVLTF. The DNA of the CDR3 is TGTGCCAGTACCAAGGGGTTCATGGACCCTGGGGCCAACGTCCTGACTTTC. The full variable domain, with the rest looked up from reference TRBV19 and TRBJ2-6, is DGGITQSPKYLFRKEGQNVTLSCEQNLNHDAMYWYRQDPGQGLRLIYYSQIVNDFQKGDIAEGYSVSREKKESFPLTVTSAQKNPTAFYLCASTKGFMDPGANVLTFGAGSRLTVL.

As concerns this clone: Germline is not matched at one junction end, which may reflect a read error. The J gene is TRBJ2-1, the V gene TRBV6-1; D gene uncertain. Germline CDR1 is MNHNS and CDR2 is SASEGT. The CDR3 covers 11 residues. The DNA of the CDR3 is TGTGTCAGCAGTACCCAGTCTGAGCAGTTCTTC. The encoded protein is CVSSTQSEQFF.

This chain connects TRBV13 to TRBJ2-2, with TRBD1 matching 10 bases. The CDR3 is 15 amino acids. Looked up from germline, CDR1 is PRHDT and CDR2 is FYEKMQ (reference sequence). V trimming: 4 bases; J trimming: 6 bases; junction bases outside the gene matches: 5. The CDR3 loop reads CASSSRDRGPGELFF. For the CDR3, the DNA is TGTGCCAGCAGCTCCCGGGACAGGGGTCCCGGGGAGCTGTTTTTT.

This sequence joins TRBV6-5 and TRBJ2-7; the D is unclear. The germline gives CDR1 MNHEY, CDR2 SVGAGI. The CDR3 extends over 13 amino acids. Trimming cost V 6 bases and J 1 base, with 10 bases left between them. The CDR3 DNA reads TGTGCCAGCAGCCCGTCTCGGTCCTACGAGCAGTACTTC. Translation gives CASSPSRSYEQYF.

This clone has just a few counts. The gene calls are TRBV9 and TRBJ2-1; D might be TRBD2 (6 bases). CDR3 size: 13 residues. V lost 3 bases, J lost 10 bases, and 14 bases lay in between. Germline values: CDR1 SGDLS, CDR2 YYNGEE. CDR3 in amino acids: CASSGGGSGEQFF. The DNA for the CDR3 is TGTGCCAGCAGCGGTGGGGGGAGTGGCGAGCAGTTCTTC. The full variable domain, in which reference TRBV9 and TRBJ2-1 provide the parts outside the CDR3, is DSGVTQTPKHLITATGQRVTLRCSPRSGDLSVYWYQQSLDQGLQFLIQYYNGEERAKGNILERFSAQQFPDLHSELNLSSLELGDSALYFCASSGGGSGEQFFGPGTRLTVL.

The chain is built from TRBV4-1 and TRBJ2-3; TRBD1 matches at 10 bases. In germline, CDR1 is MGHRA, CDR2 YSYEKL. The V segment lost 1 base and the J segment 5 bases; nucleotides outside the gene matches: 12. The CDR3 runs to 18 residues. The chain's CDR3 is CASSQVFTTGGGLDTQYF. For the CDR3, the DNA is TGCGCCAGCAGCCAAGTGTTTACGACAGGGGGCGGGTTAGATACGCAGTATTTT.

The V call is TRBV28, the J call TRBJ2-1; D might be TRBD2 (8 bases). Trimming shortened V by 4 bases and J by 12 bases, and 22 bases separated the two germline ends. Germline V gene sequence: CDR1 MDHEN, CDR2 SYDVKM. CDR3 length: 15 residues. CDR3 bases: TGTGCCAGCAGTTCTTCAGGACTAGCAGGGGGGGGGCAGTTCTTC. Translated, it gives CASSSSGLAGGGQFF.

The chain has TRBV28 and TRBJ2-7, with 11 bases fitting TRBD1. From germline, CDR1 is MDHEN and CDR2 SYDVKM. The CDR3 totals 15 residues. J gave up 2 bases and V 2 bases, and 2 bases lay outside the gene matches. DNA of the CDR3: TGTGCCAGCAGTTTAGGGACAGGGGGAACCTACGAGCAGTACTTC. Its translation is CASSLGTGGTYEQYF.

The chain employs TRBV5-5 and TRBJ1-2; TRBD1 matches 8 bases. Losses at the gene ends were 3 bases for V and 8 bases for J; bases not matched to a gene: 18. CDR3 size: 17 residues. The V gene's germline CDR1 is SGHKS and CDR2 YYEKEE (reference sequence). CDR3 bases: TGTGCCAGCAGCTCTCGCTGGCCGGGACAGGCCTCTATGGGCTACACCTTC. The encoded protein is CASSSRWPGQASMGYTF.

V and J are TRBV25-1 and TRBJ1-1, with TRBD1 as a possible D gene (5 bases). Germline CDR1 is MGHDK and CDR2 is SYGVNS. The CDR3 length is 14 residues. Trimming shortened V by 6 bases and J by 4 bases, and 15 bases separated the two germline ends. The CDR3 DNA follows: TGTGCCAGCAGAGGGACTGGGACGGTCACTGAAGCTTTCTTT. Amino acids: CASRGTGTVTEAFF.

The chain combines TRBV5-1 with TRBJ1-1; unclear D gene. The CDR3 length is 14 residues. CDR1 is SGHRS, CDR2 YFSETQ, per germline. Trimming left V 4 bases short and J 4 bases short, with 14 bases between. The chain's CDR3 is CASSPRGSGTEAFF. As DNA, the CDR3 is TGCGCCAGCAGCCCGCGGGGTAGCGGCACTGAAGCTTTCTTT.

This chain uses TRBV30 with TRBJ2-5, with 11 bases matching TRBD2. This CDR3 is 15 amino acids long. Germline loops: CDR1 GTSNPN, CDR2 SVGIG (reference sequence). The V gene end was trimmed by 3 bases and the J gene end by 9 bases; junction bases not matched to a gene: 12. The CDR3 spells CAWSPSGRLYISQYF. The CDR3 DNA reads TGTGCCTGGAGCCCTAGCGGGAGGTTATATATATCCCAGTACTTC. The variable domain in full, with the rest retrieved from reference TRBV30 and TRBJ2-5, is SQTIHQWPATLVQPVGSPLSLECTVEGTSNPNLYWYRQAAGRGLQLLFYSVGIGQISSEVPQNLSASRPQDRQFILSSKKLLLSDSGFYLCAWSPSGRLYISQYFGPGTRLLVL.

The genes are TRBV20-1 and TRBJ1-2, with D perhaps matching TRBD1 (5 bases). This CDR3 region has 13 residues. Germline CDR1 is DFQATT and CDR2 is SNEGSKA (reference sequence). V lost 6 bases to trimming and J lost 8 bases, with 19 bases between them. CDR3 coding DNA: TGCAGTGCGAGTCCAGGGTCGGGTCGGGGCTACACCTTC. This translates into CSASPGSGRGYTF.

This chain connects TRBV30 to TRBJ1-2, with D perhaps matching TRBD1 (5 bases). This CDR3 spans 12 amino acids. The V end lost 2 bases, the J end lost 4 bases, and 8 bases lay between the germline ends. Germline V gene data show CDR1 as GTSNPN and CDR2 as SVGIG (reference sequence). CDR3 protein: CAWSLGGYGYTF. CDR3 nucleotide sequence: TGTGCCTGGAGTCTGGGGGGCTATGGCTACACCTTC.

V gene TRBV11-3 combines with J gene TRBJ2-1; D may be TRBD2 (7 bases). There are 16 residues in the CDR3. The V gene lost 6 bases and the J gene lost 0 bases, with 15 bases spanning the gap. CDR1 is SGHNT and CDR2 is YENEEA in the germline V gene. CDR3 sequence (DNA): TGTGCCAGCAGTCCTAGGGGGGGTAGCTCCTACAATGAGCAGTTCTTC. This encodes CASSPRGGSSYNEQFF.

The rearrangement joins TRBV3-1 (or the pseudogene TRBV3-2) to TRBJ2-1; D remains ambiguous. Germline V gives CDR1 LGHDT, CDR2 YNNKEL (reference sequence). CDR3 length equals 14 residues. V lost 1 base and J lost 5, with 9 bases in between. The CDR3 is CASSQGRANNEQFF. For the CDR3, the DNA is TGTGCCAGCAGCCAAGGGCGAGCGAACAATGAGCAGTTCTTC.

This clone was seen more than once but under ten times. This rearrangement joins TRBV28 to TRBJ2-1, with D perhaps TRBD2 (6 bases). Germline V gives CDR1 MDHEN, CDR2 SYDVKM. The CDR3 contains 15 residues. V shed 7 bases and J shed 6 bases, with 19 bases lying between them. The CDR3 sequence is CASTTRRGGLNEQFF. The DNA for the CDR3 is TGTGCCAGCACCACTCGCCGGGGAGGCCTCAATGAGCAGTTCTTC.

This rearrangement joins TRBV6-5 to TRBJ2-5; possibly TRBD1 for D (6 bases). With 5 bases removed from V and 5 bases from J, the gap between germline ends came to 15 bases. Per the germline V gene, CDR1 is MNHEY and CDR2 is SVGAGI. There are 14 residues in the CDR3. The CDR3 bases are TGTGCCAGCAGTCCTAGACAGGCGGTTGAGACCCAGTACTTC. This encodes CASSPRQAVETQYF.

This clone was recorded once. This chain joins TRBV9 and TRBJ1-1; possible D gene TRBD1, 5 bases. Germline V lookup: CDR1 SGDLS, CDR2 YYNGEE. There are 13 residues in the CDR3. With 4 bases removed from V and 4 bases from J, the gap between germline ends came to 11 bases. In DNA form, the CDR3 reads TGTGCCAGCAGCCGGTCGGGGGTCACTGAAGCTTTCTTT. This translates into CASSRSGVTEAFF.

This chain connects TRBV18 to TRBJ2-1; 8 nucleotides agree with TRBD2. The CDR3 consists of 15 residues. After removal of 3 bases from V and 6 bases from J, the junction contained 7 bases not matched to a gene. CDR1 and CDR2 (germline): KGHSH, LQKENI. The CDR3 coding sequence is TGTGCCAGCTCACCTCTACGGGAGGGCCTCAATGAGCAGTTCTTC. Its protein product is CASSPLREGLNEQFF.

This sequence joins TRBV25-1 and TRBJ2-3; D unclear. Germline V gene lookup returns CDR1 MGHDK and CDR2 SYGVNS. The CDR3 length is 14 residues. Between the trimmed V and J ends, which lost 4 bases and 3 bases, there was a span of 11 bases. The CDR3 spells CASSGLAETDTQYF. The DNA of the CDR3 is TGTGCCAGCAGTGGACTGGCTGAAACAGATACGCAGTATTTT. Full variable domain (missing parts from reference TRBV25-1 and TRBJ2-3): EADIYQTPRYLVIGTGKKITLECSQTMGHDKMYWYQQDPGMELHLIHYSYGVNSTEKGDLSSESTVSRIRTEHFPLTLESARPSHTSQYLCASSGLAETDTQYFGPGTRLTVL.

CDR3: CASSKDRVETEAFF. The CDR3, as DNA: TGTGCCAGCAGCAAAGACAGGGTTGAGACTGAAGCTTTCTTT. The V gene is TRBV5-5, the J gene TRBJ1-1, with 7 bases lining up with TRBD1. V lost 4 bases and J lost 5; bases outside the gene matches: 8. The germline CDR1 and CDR2 sequences are SGHKS and YYEKEE (reference sequence). The CDR3 spans 14 residues.

The chain recombines TRBV7-9 with TRBJ2-7, with 10 bases matching TRBD2. Germline V CDR1 and CDR2: SEHNR, FQNEAQ (reference sequence). The CDR3 consists of 16 residues. With V trimmed by 3 bases and J by 1 base, 6 bases remained unmatched. The CDR3 bases are TGTGCCAGCAGCTTTGGACGGACTAGCGGTTCCTACGAGCAGTACTTC. As protein: CASSFGRTSGSYEQYF.

This clone was seen only a few times. This chain uses TRBV27 with TRBJ1-2, with D tentatively TRBD1 (6 bases). Germline V gene lookup returns CDR1 MNHEY and CDR2 SMNVEV (reference sequence). Deletions cut 6 bases from V and 2 bases from J, with 13 bases between. The CDR3 extends over 14 amino acids. CDR3 amino acids: CASSPAGANYGYTF. Here the CDR3 DNA reads TGTGCCAGCAGCCCCGCAGGGGCCAACTATGGCTACACCTTC.

V is TRBV28 and J is TRBJ2-3; D possibly corresponds to TRBD2 (5 bases). There are 16 residues in the CDR3. Per the germline V gene, CDR1 is MDHEN and CDR2 is SYDVKM. The germline V and J ends were trimmed by 6 bases and 1 base, with 17 bases remaining between them. Here the CDR3 DNA reads TGTGCCAGCAGCGCCGCCACTAGGATGGGCACAGATACGCAGTATTTT. Translating it yields CASSAATRMGTDTQYF.